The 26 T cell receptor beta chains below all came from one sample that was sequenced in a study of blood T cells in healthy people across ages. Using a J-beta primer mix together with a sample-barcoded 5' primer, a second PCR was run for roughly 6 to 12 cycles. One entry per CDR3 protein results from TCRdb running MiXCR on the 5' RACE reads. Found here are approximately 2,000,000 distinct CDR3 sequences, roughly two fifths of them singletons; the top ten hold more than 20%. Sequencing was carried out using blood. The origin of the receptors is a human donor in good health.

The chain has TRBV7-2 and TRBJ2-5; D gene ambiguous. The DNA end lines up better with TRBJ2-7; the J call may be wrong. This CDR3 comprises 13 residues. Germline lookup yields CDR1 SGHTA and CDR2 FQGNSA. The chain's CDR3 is CASSYHSFHEQYF. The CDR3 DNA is TGTGCCAGCAGCTACCATAGCTTCCACGAGCAGTACTTC.

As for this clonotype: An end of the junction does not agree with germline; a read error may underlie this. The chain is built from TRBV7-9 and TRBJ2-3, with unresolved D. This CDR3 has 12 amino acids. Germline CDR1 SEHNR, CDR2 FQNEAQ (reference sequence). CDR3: CSSSLHLYTQYF. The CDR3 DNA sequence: TGTTCCAGCAGCTTACATCTGTATACGCAGTATTTT.

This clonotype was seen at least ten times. The CDR3 region has the DNA TGCGCCAGCAGCTTCGCAGGGGCAGAGGGCTACACCTTC. The encoded protein is CASSFAGAEGYTF. V is TRBV5-1 and J is TRBJ1-2; maybe TRBD1 (6 bases). V was pared by 2 bases and J by 8 bases, with 13 bases between. This CDR3 spans 13 amino acids. CDR1 SGHRS and CDR2 YFSETQ come from the germline V gene.

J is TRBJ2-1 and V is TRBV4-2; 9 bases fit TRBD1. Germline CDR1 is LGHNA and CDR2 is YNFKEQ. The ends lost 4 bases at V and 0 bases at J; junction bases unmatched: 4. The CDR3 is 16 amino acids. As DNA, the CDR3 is TGTGCCAGCAGCCGGATACAGGGGGCCTCCTACAATGAGCAGTTCTTC. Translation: CASSRIQGASYNEQFF.

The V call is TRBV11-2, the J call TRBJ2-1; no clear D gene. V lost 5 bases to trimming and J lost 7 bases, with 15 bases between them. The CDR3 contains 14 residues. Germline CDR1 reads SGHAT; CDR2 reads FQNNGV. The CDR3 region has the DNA TGTGCCAGCAGCCTCCAGCCTATCGGGAATGAGCAGTTCTTC. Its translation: CASSLQPIGNEQFF.

CDR3 region: CSARDGGGDTGELFF. The CDR3 coding sequence is TGCAGTGCTAGAGATGGGGGAGGGGACACCGGGGAGCTGTTTTTT. The J gene is TRBJ2-2, the V gene TRBV20-1; TRBD2 agrees at 7 bases. The V segment lost 0 bases and the J segment 3 bases; nucleotides outside the gene matches: 4. Germline assignment: CDR1 DFQATT and CDR2 SNEGSKA (reference sequence). The CDR3 length is 15 residues.

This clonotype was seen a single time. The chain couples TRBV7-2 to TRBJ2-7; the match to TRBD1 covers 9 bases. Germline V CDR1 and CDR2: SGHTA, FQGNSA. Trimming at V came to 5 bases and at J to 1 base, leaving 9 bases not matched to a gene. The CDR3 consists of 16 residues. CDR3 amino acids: CASSITGTGTSYEQYF. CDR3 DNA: TGTGCCAGCAGCATAACCGGGACAGGGACGTCCTACGAGCAGTACTTC.

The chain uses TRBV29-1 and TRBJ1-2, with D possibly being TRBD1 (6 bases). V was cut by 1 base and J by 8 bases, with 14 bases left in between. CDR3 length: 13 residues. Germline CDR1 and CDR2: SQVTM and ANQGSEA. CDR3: CSVEASGAGGYTF. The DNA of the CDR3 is TGCAGCGTTGAAGCCTCAGGGGCTGGAGGCTACACCTTC.

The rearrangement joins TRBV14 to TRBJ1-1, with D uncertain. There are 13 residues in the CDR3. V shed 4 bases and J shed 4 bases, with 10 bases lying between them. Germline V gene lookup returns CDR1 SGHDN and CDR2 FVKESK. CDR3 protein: CASSPYVVTEAFF. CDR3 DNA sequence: TGTGCCAGCAGCCCCTATGTGGTCACTGAAGCTTTCTTT.

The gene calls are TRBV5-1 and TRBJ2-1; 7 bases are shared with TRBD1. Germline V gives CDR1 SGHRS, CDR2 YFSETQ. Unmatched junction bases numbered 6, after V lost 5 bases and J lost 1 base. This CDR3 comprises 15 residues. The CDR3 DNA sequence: TGCGCCAGCAGGGTGACAGGGCCGTCCTACAATGAGCAGTTCTTC. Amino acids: CASRVTGPSYNEQFF.

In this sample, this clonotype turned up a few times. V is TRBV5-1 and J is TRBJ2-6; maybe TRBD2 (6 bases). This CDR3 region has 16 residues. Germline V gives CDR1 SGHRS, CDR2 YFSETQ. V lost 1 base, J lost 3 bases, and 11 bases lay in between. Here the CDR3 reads CASSLIPGGGANVLTF. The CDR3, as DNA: TGCGCCAGCAGCTTGATTCCCGGGGGTGGGGCCAACGTCCTGACTTTC.

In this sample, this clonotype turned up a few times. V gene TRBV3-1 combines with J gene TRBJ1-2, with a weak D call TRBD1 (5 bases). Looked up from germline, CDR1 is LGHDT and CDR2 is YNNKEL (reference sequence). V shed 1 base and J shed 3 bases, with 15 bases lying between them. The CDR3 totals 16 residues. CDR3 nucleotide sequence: TGTGCCAGCAGCCAAGCGACAGCCGAGAGATACTATGGCTACACCTTC. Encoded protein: CASSQATAERYYGYTF.

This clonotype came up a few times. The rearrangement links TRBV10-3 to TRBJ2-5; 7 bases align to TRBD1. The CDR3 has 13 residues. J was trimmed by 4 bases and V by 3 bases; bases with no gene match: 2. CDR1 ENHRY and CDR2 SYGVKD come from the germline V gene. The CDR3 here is CAISDQGVETQYF. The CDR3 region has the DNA TGTGCCATCAGTGACCAGGGGGTAGAGACCCAGTACTTC.

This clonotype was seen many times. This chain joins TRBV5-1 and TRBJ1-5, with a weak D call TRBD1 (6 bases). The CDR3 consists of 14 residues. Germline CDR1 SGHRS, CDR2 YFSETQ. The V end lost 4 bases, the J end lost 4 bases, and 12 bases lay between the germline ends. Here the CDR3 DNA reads TGCGCCAGCAGCCCCGGGACACCAAATCAGCCCCAGCATTTT. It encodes CASSPGTPNQPQHF.

CDR3 sequence reads: CASSVVAVLPSGANVLTF. DNA for the CDR3: TGTGCCAGCAGCGTAGTGGCGGTTCTGCCCTCTGGGGCCAACGTCCTGACTTTC. The rearrangement uses TRBV9 and TRBJ2-6; the D is unclear. The ends were cut back, 0 bases at V and 0 bases at J, with 13 bases in the middle. The germline V gene has CDR1 SGDLS and CDR2 YYNGEE. The CDR3 has 18 residues.

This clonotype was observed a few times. CDR3 loop: CASSSRPATFSDEQFF. The CDR3 bases are TGTGCCAGCAGCTCACGCCCAGCGACATTTTCCGACGAGCAGTTCTTC. This rearrangement joins TRBV7-2 to TRBJ2-1; D gene ambiguous. Germline V gene lookup returns CDR1 SGHTA and CDR2 FQGNSA. V was pared by 4 bases and J by 10 bases, with 23 bases between. This CDR3 has 16 residues.

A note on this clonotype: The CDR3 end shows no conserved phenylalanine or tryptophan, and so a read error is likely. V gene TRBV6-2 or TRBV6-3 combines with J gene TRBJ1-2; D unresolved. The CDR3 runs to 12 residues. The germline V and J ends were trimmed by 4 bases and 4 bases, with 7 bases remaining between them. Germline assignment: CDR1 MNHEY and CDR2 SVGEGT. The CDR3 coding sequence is TGTGCCAGCAGTTTAGGACCCTATGGCTACACCTTA. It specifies CASSLGPYGYTL.

CDR3 DNA sequence: TGTGCCATCAGTGAGTCACCCAGGGCGGAATACTATGGCTACACCTTC. Translating gives CAISESPRAEYYGYTF. This chain connects TRBV10-3 to TRBJ1-2, with D possibly being TRBD1 (5 bases). There are 16 residues in the CDR3. V was shortened by 0 bases and J by 3 bases, with 14 bases between the two germline ends. From germline, CDR1 is ENHRY and CDR2 SYGVKD.

This CDR3 is CASTLASVNEKLFF. The CDR3 DNA reads as TGTGCCAGCACCCTGGCCTCCGTTAATGAAAAACTGTTTTTT. The chain joins TRBV12-3 or TRBV12-4 to TRBJ1-4; no clear D. The CDR3 loop spans 14 amino acids. The ends were cut back, 7 bases at V and 4 bases at J, with 13 bases in the middle.

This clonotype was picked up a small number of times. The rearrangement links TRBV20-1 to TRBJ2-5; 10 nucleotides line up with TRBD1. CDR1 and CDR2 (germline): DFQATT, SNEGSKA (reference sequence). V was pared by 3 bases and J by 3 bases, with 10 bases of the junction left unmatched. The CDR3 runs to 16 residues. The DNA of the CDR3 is TGCAGTGCTAGCCGGGACAGGGGTAATTTAGAAGAGACCCAGTACTTC. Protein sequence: CSASRDRGNLEETQYF.

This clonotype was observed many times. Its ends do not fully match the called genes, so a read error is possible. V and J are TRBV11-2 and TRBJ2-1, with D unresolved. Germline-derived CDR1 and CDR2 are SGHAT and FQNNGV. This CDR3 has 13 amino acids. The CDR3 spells CASSLDRYNEQFF. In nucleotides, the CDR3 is TGTGCCAGCAGCCTAGACCGCTACAATGAGCAGTTCTTC.

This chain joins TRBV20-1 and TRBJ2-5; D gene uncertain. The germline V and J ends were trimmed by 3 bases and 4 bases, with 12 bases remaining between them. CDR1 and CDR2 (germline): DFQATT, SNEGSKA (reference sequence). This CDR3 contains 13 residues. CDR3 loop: CSARSWLGETQYF. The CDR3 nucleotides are TGCAGTGCTAGGTCTTGGTTGGGAGAGACCCAGTACTTC.

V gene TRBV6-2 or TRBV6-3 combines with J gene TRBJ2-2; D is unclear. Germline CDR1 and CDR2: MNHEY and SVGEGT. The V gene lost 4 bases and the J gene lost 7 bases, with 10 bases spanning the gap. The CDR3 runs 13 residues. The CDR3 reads CASSSTFHGELFF. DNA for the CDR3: TGTGCCAGCAGTTCGACCTTCCACGGGGAGCTGTTTTTT.

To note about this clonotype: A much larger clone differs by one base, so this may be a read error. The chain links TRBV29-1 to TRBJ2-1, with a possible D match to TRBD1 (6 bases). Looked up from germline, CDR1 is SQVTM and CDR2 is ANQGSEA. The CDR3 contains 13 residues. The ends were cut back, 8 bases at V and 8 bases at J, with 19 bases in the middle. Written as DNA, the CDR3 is TGCAGCATCCCAACCACAGGGTACGATGAGCAGTTCTTC. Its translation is CSIPTTGYDEQFF.

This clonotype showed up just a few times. Here the CDR3 reads CSARKTGQETQYF. The DNA for the CDR3 is TGCAGTGCTAGAAAGACAGGGCAAGAGACCCAGTACTTC. V and J are TRBV20-1 and TRBJ2-5; 7 nucleotides line up with TRBD1. Looked up from germline, CDR1 is DFQATT and CDR2 is SNEGSKA (reference sequence). The CDR3 spans 13 residues. V shed 2 bases, J shed 2 bases, and the junction held 2 bases outside the gene matches.

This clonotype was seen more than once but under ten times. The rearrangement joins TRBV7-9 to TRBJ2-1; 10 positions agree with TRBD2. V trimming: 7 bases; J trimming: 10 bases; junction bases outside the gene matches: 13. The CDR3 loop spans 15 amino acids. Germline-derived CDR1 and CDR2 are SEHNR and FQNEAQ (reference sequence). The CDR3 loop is CASNTAGGRRGEQFF. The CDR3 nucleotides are TGTGCCAGCAATACAGCGGGGGGGCGCCGGGGGGAGCAGTTCTTC.